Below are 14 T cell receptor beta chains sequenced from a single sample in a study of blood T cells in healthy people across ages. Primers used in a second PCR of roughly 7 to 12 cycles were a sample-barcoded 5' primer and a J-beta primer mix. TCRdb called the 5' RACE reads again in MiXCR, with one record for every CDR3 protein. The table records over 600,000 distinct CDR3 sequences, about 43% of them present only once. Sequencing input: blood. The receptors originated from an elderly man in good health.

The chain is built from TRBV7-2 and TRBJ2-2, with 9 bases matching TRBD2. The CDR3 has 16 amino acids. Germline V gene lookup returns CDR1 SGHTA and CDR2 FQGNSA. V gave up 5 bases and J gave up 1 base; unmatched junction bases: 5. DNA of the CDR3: TGTGCCAGCAGCGCGACACTAGCGGGGAACACCGGGGAGCTGTTTTTT. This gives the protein CASSATLAGNTGELFF.

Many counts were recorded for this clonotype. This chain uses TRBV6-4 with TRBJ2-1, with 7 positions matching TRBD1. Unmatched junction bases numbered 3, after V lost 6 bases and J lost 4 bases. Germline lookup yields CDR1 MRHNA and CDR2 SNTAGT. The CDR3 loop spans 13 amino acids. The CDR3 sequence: CASSRDSYNEQFF. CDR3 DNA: TGTGCCAGCAGCCGGGACAGTTACAATGAGCAGTTCTTC.

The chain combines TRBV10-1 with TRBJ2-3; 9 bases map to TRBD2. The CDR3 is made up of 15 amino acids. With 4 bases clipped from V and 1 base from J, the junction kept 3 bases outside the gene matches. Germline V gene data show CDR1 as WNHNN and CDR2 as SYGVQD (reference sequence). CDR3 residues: CASSGLAGRTDTQYF. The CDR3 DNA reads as TGCGCCAGCAGTGGTCTAGCGGGGCGCACAGATACGCAGTATTTT.

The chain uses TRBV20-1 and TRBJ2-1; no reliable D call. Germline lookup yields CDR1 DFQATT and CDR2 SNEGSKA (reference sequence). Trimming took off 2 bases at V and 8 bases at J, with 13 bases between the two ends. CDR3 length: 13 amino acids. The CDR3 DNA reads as TGCAGTGCTAGAAGTGGAGTATTGCATGAGCAGTTCTTC. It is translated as CSARSGVLHEQFF.

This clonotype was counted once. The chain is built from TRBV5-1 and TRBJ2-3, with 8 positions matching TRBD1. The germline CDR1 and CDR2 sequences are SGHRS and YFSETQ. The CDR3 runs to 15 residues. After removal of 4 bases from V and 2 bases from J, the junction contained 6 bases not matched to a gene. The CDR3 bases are TGCGCCAGCAGCCCCGACAGGGGAGACACAGATACGCAGTATTTT. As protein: CASSPDRGDTDTQYF.

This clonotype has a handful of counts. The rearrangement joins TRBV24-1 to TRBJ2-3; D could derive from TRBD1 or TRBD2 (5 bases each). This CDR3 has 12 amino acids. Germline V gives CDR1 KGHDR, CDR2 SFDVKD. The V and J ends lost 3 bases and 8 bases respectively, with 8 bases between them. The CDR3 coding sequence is TGTGCCACCAGTGATCCTGGGGGTACGCAGTATTTT. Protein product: CATSDPGGTQYF.

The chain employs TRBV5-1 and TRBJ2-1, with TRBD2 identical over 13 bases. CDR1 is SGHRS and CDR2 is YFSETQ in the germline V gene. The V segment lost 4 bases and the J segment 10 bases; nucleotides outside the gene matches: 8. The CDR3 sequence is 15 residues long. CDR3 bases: TGCGCCAGCAGCCGGACTAGCGGGAGCATTGGGGAGCAGTTCTTC. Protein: CASSRTSGSIGEQFF.

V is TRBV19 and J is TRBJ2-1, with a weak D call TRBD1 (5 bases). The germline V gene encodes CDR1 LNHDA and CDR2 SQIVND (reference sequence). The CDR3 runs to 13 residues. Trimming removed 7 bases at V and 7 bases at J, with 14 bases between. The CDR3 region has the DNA TGTGCCAGTAAATCACAGGATTCGAATGAGCAGTTCTTC. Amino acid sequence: CASKSQDSNEQFF.

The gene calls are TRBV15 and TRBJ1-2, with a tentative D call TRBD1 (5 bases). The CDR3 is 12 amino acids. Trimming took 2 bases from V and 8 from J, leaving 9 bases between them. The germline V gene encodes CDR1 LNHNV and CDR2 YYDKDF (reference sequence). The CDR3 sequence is CATSRQGGGYTF. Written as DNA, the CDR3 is TGTGCCACCAGCAGACAGGGCGGAGGCTACACCTTC.

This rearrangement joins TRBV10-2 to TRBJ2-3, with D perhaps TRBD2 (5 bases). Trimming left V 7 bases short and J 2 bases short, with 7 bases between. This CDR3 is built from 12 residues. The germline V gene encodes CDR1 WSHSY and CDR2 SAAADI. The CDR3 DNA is TGCGCCAGCACCGGGGACACAGATACGCAGTATTTT. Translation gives CASTGDTDTQYF.

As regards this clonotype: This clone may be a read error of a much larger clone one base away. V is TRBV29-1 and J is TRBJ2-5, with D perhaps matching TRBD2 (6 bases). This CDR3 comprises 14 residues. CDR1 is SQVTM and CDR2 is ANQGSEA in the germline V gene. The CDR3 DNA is TGCAGCGTTGAAGGAGGACGGGAGTGGGAGACCCGGTACTTC. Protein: CSVEGGREWETRYF.

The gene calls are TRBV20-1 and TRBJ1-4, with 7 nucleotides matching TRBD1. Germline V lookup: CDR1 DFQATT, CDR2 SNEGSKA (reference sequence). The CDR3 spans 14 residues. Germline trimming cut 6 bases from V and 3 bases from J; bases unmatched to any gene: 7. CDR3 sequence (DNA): TGCAGTGCGAGAAGGGGGCCCTCTAATGAAAAACTGTTTTTT. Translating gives CSARRGPSNEKLFF.

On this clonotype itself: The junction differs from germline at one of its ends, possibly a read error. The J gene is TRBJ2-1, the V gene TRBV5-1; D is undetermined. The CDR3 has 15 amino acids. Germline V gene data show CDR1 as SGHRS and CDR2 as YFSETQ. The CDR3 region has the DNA TGCGCCAGCAGCCCGGAAGGGTCCTCCTGCAATGAGCAGTTCTTC. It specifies CASSPEGSSCNEQFF.

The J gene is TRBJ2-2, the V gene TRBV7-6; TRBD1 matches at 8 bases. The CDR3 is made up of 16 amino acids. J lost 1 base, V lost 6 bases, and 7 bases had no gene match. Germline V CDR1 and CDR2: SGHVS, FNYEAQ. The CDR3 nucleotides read TGTGCCAGCAGAAGGACCGGACAGGGGAACACCGGGGAGCTGTTTTTT. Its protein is CASRRTGQGNTGELFF. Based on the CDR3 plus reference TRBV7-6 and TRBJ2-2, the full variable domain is GAGVSQSPRYKVTKRGQDVALRCDPISGHVSLYWYRQALGQGPEFLTYFNYEAQQDKSGLPNDRFSAERPEGSISTLTIQRTEQRDSAMYRCASRRTGQGNTGELFFGEGSRLTVL.